The 8 T cell receptor beta chains below were found in one sample sequenced in a study of blood T cell repertoires in COVID-19. TCRdb keeps only in-frame clones here, not all; method: immunoSEQ multiplex PCR. This table holds 95,000 to 150,000 clones, about 79% found once. The sample comprised peripheral blood. The receptors derive from a man aged 40-49 years with active or convalescent COVID-19.

The chain couples TRBV12-2 to TRBJ2-7; the table calls TRBD2, which could not be checked here. TRBV12-2 is termed a pseudogene. The CDR3 consists of 13 residues. CDR3 DNA sequence: TGTGCAAGTCGCTTTTCGCCTACCTACGAGCAGTACTTC. Amino acids: CASRFSPTYEQYF.

The chain is built from TRBV5-1 and TRBJ1-1, with 9 bases aligning to TRBD1. Germline assignment: CDR1 SGHRS and CDR2 YFSETQ. The ends lost 2 bases at V and 5 bases at J; junction bases unmatched: 7. This CDR3 is 15 amino acids long. CDR3 protein: CASSLRQGGRTEAFF. CDR3 DNA sequence: TGCGCCAGCAGCTTACGACAGGGGGGGAGGACTGAAGCTTTCTTT.

The table lists this clone with a few counts. The V call is TRBV7-3, the J call TRBJ1-3, with D possibly matching TRBD1 (5 bases). V lost 4 bases, J lost 0 bases, and 7 bases lay in between. The germline CDR1 and CDR2 sequences are SGHTA and FQGTGA. This CDR3 has 14 residues. The CDR3 DNA reads as TGTGCCAGCAGCTCGGGACTCTCTGGAAACACCATATATTTT. Protein sequence: CASSSGLSGNTIYF. Variable domain in full (rest from reference TRBV7-3 and TRBJ1-3): GAGVSQTPSNKVTEKGKYVELRCDPISGHTALYWYRQSLGQGPEFLIYFQGTGAADDSGLPNDRFFAVRPEGSVSTLKIQRTERGDSAVYLCASSSGLSGNTIYFGEGSWLTVV.

The chain carries TRBV9 and TRBJ2-2; D unclear. Trimming took off 1 base at V and 7 bases at J, with 14 bases between the two ends. Germline V gives CDR1 SGDLS, CDR2 YYNGEE. CDR3 size: 15 residues. CDR3 amino acids: CASSVRVALGGELFF. In nucleotides, the CDR3 is TGTGCCAGCAGCGTACGGGTGGCGTTGGGCGGGGAGCTGTTTTTT.

CDR3: CASSSLTGVVGYTF. Here the CDR3 DNA reads TGTGCCAGCAGCAGCTTGACAGGGGTAGTCGGCTACACCTTC. This chain connects TRBV5-4 to TRBJ1-2; the match to TRBD1 covers 8 bases. CDR1 and CDR2 (germline): SGHNT, YYREEE (reference sequence). The length of the CDR3 is 14 residues. Losses at the gene ends were 4 bases for V and 8 bases for J; bases not matched to a gene: 10.

The V and J genes are TRBV7-9 and TRBJ1-1; D is perhaps TRBD1 (5 bases). The CDR3 length is 13 residues. V lost 7 bases, J lost 1 base, and 10 bases lay in between. CDR1 is SEHNR and CDR2 is FQNEAQ in the germline V gene (reference sequence). For the CDR3, the DNA is TGTGCCAGCACTTTAACAGGGAACACTGAAGCTTTCTTT. Translation: CASTLTGNTEAFF.

The gene calls are TRBV7-9 and TRBJ1-5; no firm D call. CDR1 is SEHNR and CDR2 is FQNEAQ in the germline V gene (reference sequence). The CDR3 length is 13 residues. V was trimmed by 1 base and J by 6 bases, leaving 7 bases between them. This CDR3 reads CASSLEGSQPQHF. CDR3 DNA sequence: TGTGCCAGCAGCTTAGAAGGGAGTCAGCCCCAGCATTTT.

The V gene is TRBV30, the J gene TRBJ2-7; 7 nucleotides agree with TRBD2. Germline trimming cut 2 bases from V and 0 bases from J; bases unmatched to any gene: 7. Germline V gene sequence: CDR1 GTSNPN, CDR2 SVGIG (reference sequence). The CDR3 covers 15 residues. The CDR3 bases are TGTGCCTGGAGTTTCGGGGGGATTAGCTCCTACGAGCAGTACTTC. Translating gives CAWSFGGISSYEQYF.